What follows describes a single T cell receptor (beta chain). One junction end does not reproduce the germline sequence, and a read error may be involved. CDR1 and CDR2 (germline): SNHLY, FYNNEI. The CDR3 loop spans 14 amino acids. Only in-frame clones appear in the TCRdb table, and some are missing; sequencing was by immunoSEQ multiplex PCR. The table has 90,000 to 110,000 clones, around 92% seen once; the top ten hold under 0.75%. This specimen comes from a study of siplizumab effects on memory and regulatory T cells. This receptor was taken from a human donor in good health. The chain couples TRBV2 to TRBJ2-2; unclear D gene. The sequenced material came from Tregs sorted from blood. The CDR3 loop is CASREGLRAGELFF. In nucleotides, the CDR3 is TGTGCCAGCAGGGAAGGTCTTCGCGCAGGGGAGCTGTTTTTT.